Listed here are 28 T cell receptor beta chains from one sample, sequenced in a study of blood T cell repertoires in COVID-19 (dated by TCRdb to about 2020). The library was produced with the immunoSEQ multiplex PCR assay. Sourced from immuneACCESS, this table was stored by TCRdb with only in-frame sequences that have V and J called. A share of the clones is absent; for the studies checked, an unresolved V gene accounts for under half, and the remainder has no known explanation. The sample yields some 80,000 clones; around 74% were counted once. The ten largest make up 7.5% to 10% of the sample. The sequenced sample was peripheral blood. The receptor source for this set is a human donor in a cohort sampled during active COVID-19.

The chain joins TRBV18 to TRBJ2-7; 10 bases are shared with TRBD2. Germline loops: CDR1 KGHSH, CDR2 LQKENI. Losses at the gene ends were 0 bases for V and 4 bases for J; bases not matched to a gene: 6. CDR3 length: 16 residues. This CDR3 is CASSPPGSGGAYEQYF. In DNA, the CDR3 is TGTGCCAGCTCACCACCCGGCAGCGGGGGGGCGTACGAGCAGTACTTC.

V and J are TRBV11-2 and TRBJ2-7; the D gene is possibly TRBD2 (5 bases). Deletions cut 5 bases from V and 3 bases from J, with 11 bases between. Germline loops: CDR1 SGHAT, CDR2 FQNNGV. The CDR3 spans 13 residues. The CDR3 loop is CASSPLGVYEQYF. The DNA for the CDR3 is TGTGCCAGCAGCCCCTTGGGAGTCTACGAGCAGTACTTC. The whole variable domain, remainder taken from reference TRBV11-2 and TRBJ2-7, is EAGVAQSPRYKIIEKRQSVAFWCNPISGHATLYWYQQILGQGPKLLIQFQNNGVVDDSQLPKDRFSAERLKGVDSTLKIQPAKLEDSAVYLCASSPLGVYEQYFGPGTRLTVT.

J is TRBJ2-7 and V is TRBV5-1; 8 nucleotides match TRBD1. The V gene end was trimmed by 4 bases and the J gene end by 6 bases; junction bases not matched to a gene: 9. The CDR3 runs to 14 residues. The germline V gene encodes CDR1 SGHRS and CDR2 YFSETQ. CDR3 nucleotide sequence: TGCGCCAGCAGCACCTCGACAGGGGTAGGCGAGCAGTACTTC. It is translated as CASSTSTGVGEQYF.

V gene TRBV7-2 combines with J gene TRBJ1-2; TRBD1 agrees at 7 bases. The trim removed 4 bases at V and 8 bases at J, leaving 7 bases unmatched. Germline values: CDR1 SGHTA, CDR2 FQGNSA. The CDR3 is 13 residues long. CDR3 sequence reads: CASSSRQGWGYTF. The CDR3 DNA sequence: TGTGCCAGCAGCTCTCGACAGGGCTGGGGCTACACCTTC.

The rearrangement links TRBV7-8 to TRBJ1-1; perhaps TRBD1 as D (6 bases). Germline lookup yields CDR1 SGHVS and CDR2 FQNEAQ. The CDR3 consists of 16 residues. The V and J ends lost 4 bases and 4 bases respectively, with 19 bases between them. The CDR3 here is CASSSTKLQGRTEAFF. CDR3 coding DNA: TGTGCCAGCAGCTCCACCAAACTTCAGGGGCGCACTGAAGCTTTCTTT.

This rearrangement joins TRBV6-5 to TRBJ1-1; tentative D call: TRBD1 (5 bases). Germline V CDR1 and CDR2: MNHEY, SVGAGI. V lost 7 bases, J lost 0 bases, and 12 bases lay in between. This CDR3 is built from 14 residues. In nucleotides, the CDR3 is TGTGCCAGCACCCATTCGGGGGTGAACACTGAAGCTTTCTTT. The encoded protein is CASTHSGVNTEAFF.

The chain has TRBV10-1 and TRBJ2-7; D perhaps matches TRBD2 (6 bases). Deletions cut 0 bases from V and 10 bases from J, with 16 bases between. Looked up from germline, CDR1 is WNHNN and CDR2 is SYGVQD (reference sequence). The CDR3 is 14 amino acids. CDR3 amino acids: CASSESGQRALQYF. DNA for the CDR3: TGCGCCAGCAGTGAGTCGGGTCAGCGGGCCCTTCAGTACTTC.

This chain connects TRBV5-6 to TRBJ2-3, with D tentatively TRBD2 (7 bases). The CDR3 has 19 residues. V dropped 4 bases and J dropped 8 bases, with 32 bases sitting between them. Germline assignment: CDR1 SGHDT and CDR2 YYEEEE. The CDR3 is CASSIVGLRGGGAAGTQYF. In DNA, the CDR3 is TGTGCCAGCAGCATCGTAGGGCTGCGCGGGGGCGGGGCGGCTGGTACGCAGTATTTT.

The chain combines TRBV6-5 with TRBJ2-7; 8 nucleotides align to TRBD1. This CDR3 has 14 amino acids. V gave up 5 bases and J gave up 1 base; unmatched junction bases: 4. Germline CDR1 and CDR2: MNHEY and SVGAGI. The CDR3 region is CASSNRDRSYEQYF. The CDR3 nucleotides read TGTGCCAGCAGTAACCGGGACAGGTCCTACGAGCAGTACTTC.

This clone was picked up many times. The chain carries TRBV2 and TRBJ2-3, with a weak D call TRBD2 (7 bases). The CDR3 runs to 16 residues. The germline V gene has CDR1 SNHLY and CDR2 FYNNEI. V lost 7 bases and J 1 base, leaving 18 bases between the germline ends. For the CDR3, the DNA is TGTGCCAGCACTCCATTGGGGGGGCGGGGCACAGATACGCAGTATTTT. Residues: CASTPLGGRGTDTQYF.

This chain connects TRBV6-1 to TRBJ1-2; D remains ambiguous. CDR1 and CDR2 (germline): MNHNS, SASEGT. This CDR3 spans 14 amino acids. The V end lost 2 bases, the J end lost 2 bases, and 9 bases lay between the germline ends. The CDR3 here is CASSESPFNYGYTF. Written as DNA, the CDR3 is TGTGCCAGCAGTGAATCTCCTTTCAACTATGGCTACACCTTC.

The rearrangement links TRBV10-2 to TRBJ1-1; D uncertain. Germline CDR1 is WSHSY and CDR2 is SAAADI. The CDR3 contains 15 residues. V was cut by 0 bases and J by 5 bases, with 13 bases left in between. CDR3 in amino acids: CASSESLRRLTEAFF. The CDR3 nucleotides read TGCGCCAGCAGTGAGTCGTTACGCAGGTTAACTGAAGCTTTCTTT.

The gene calls are TRBV5-5 and TRBJ1-1; TRBD1 matches 11 bases. CDR3 length: 16 amino acids. Unmatched junction bases numbered 11, after V lost 0 bases and J lost 10 bases. Germline V gene sequence: CDR1 SGHKS, CDR2 YYEKEE (reference sequence). The CDR3 sequence: CASSLGTGGALLGAFF. CDR3 bases: TGTGCCAGCAGCTTGGGGACAGGGGGCGCTCTACTGGGAGCTTTCTTT.

V is TRBV3-1 (or the pseudogene TRBV3-2) and J is TRBJ1-2, with a weak D call TRBD1 (6 bases). V lost 4 bases to trimming and J lost 4 bases, with 10 bases between them. Germline loops: CDR1 LGHDT, CDR2 YNNKEL (reference sequence). CDR3 length equals 13 residues. The CDR3 DNA reads as TGTGCCAGCAGCCCCAGGGACATCTATGGCTACACCTTC. It codes for CASSPRDIYGYTF.

This chain links TRBV29-1 with TRBJ1-4; D not certain. Germline V gene sequence: CDR1 SQVTM, CDR2 ANQGSEA. The V end was cut by 2 bases, the J end by 7 bases, with 5 bases between. This CDR3 spans 11 amino acids. This CDR3 is CSVETGEKLFF. For the CDR3, the DNA is TGCAGCGTTGAAACGGGTGAAAAACTGTTTTTT.

This clone came up a few times. The J gene is TRBJ2-7, the V gene TRBV7-2, with 7 bases lining up with TRBD2. This CDR3 region has 16 residues. Germline CDR1 SGHTA, CDR2 FQGNSA. J gave up 2 bases and V 5 bases, and 12 bases lay outside the gene matches. Written as DNA, the CDR3 is TGTGCCAGCAGCCAGAGCCTGCGGGGGATAACCTACGAGCAGTACTTC. It specifies CASSQSLRGITYEQYF. Using reference TRBV7-2 and TRBJ2-7 for the parts outside the CDR3, the full variable domain is GAGVSQSPSNKVTEKGKDVELRCDPISGHTALYWYRQSLGQGLEFLIYFQGNSAPDKSGLPSDRFSAERTGGSVSTLTIQRTQQEDSAVYLCASSQSLRGITYEQYFGPGTRLTVT.

The CDR3, as DNA: TGTGCCAGCAGCTCAACACCCAGGGGGCGGGTTTTCTATGGCTACACCTTC. It translates to CASSSTPRGRVFYGYTF. The chain recombines TRBV5-4 with TRBJ1-2, with 8 positions matching TRBD1. This CDR3 comprises 17 residues. The germline V gene has CDR1 SGHNT and CDR2 YYREEE (reference sequence). Germline trimming cut 3 bases from V and 4 bases from J; bases unmatched to any gene: 14.

The chain recombines TRBV7-6 with TRBJ2-2; 13 bases are a match to TRBD2. This CDR3 comprises 18 residues. After removal of 1 base from V and 3 bases from J, the junction contained 5 bases not matched to a gene. Per germline, CDR1 SGHVS and CDR2 FNYEAQ. The DNA of the CDR3 is TGTGCCAGCAGCTTAGTACTAGCGGGGGGGACGGACACCGGGGAGCTGTTTTTT. Translated: CASSLVLAGGTDTGELFF.

The gene calls are TRBV9 and TRBJ2-5, with a tentative D call TRBD2 (6 bases). Germline V CDR1 and CDR2: SGDLS, YYNGEE. The V and J ends lost 7 bases and 5 bases respectively, with 15 bases between them. The CDR3 runs to 13 residues. The CDR3, as DNA: TGTGCCAGCGGAGATCCGGGGGTTGAGACCCAGTACTTC. It translates to CASGDPGVETQYF.

The chain recombines TRBV28 with TRBJ1-1; 8 bases are a match to TRBD1. The V segment lost 2 bases and the J segment 7 bases; nucleotides outside the gene matches: 12. The CDR3 contains 16 residues. Germline-derived CDR1 and CDR2 are MDHEN and SYDVKM. DNA of the CDR3: TGTGCCAGCAGTTTAATTTCGGCAGGGGGCCCCTTTGAAGCTTTCTTT. This encodes CASSLISAGGPFEAFF.

In nucleotides, the CDR3 is TGTGCCATCAGCGCTCCGGAGCGGAGAGATACGCAGTATTTT. It codes for CAISAPERRDTQYF. The chain recombines TRBV10-3 with TRBJ2-3; maybe TRBD2 (5 bases). Trimming removed 6 bases at V and 5 bases at J, with 15 bases between. The CDR3 is 14 residues long. Germline values: CDR1 ENHRY, CDR2 SYGVKD.

This chain joins TRBV6-2 or TRBV6-3 and TRBJ2-7, with TRBD1 identical over 8 bases. This CDR3 is 13 amino acids long. J gave up 2 bases and V 5 bases, and 2 bases lay outside the gene matches. Per germline, CDR1 MNHEY and CDR2 SVGEGT. Written as DNA, the CDR3 is TGTGCCAGCAGTCGGGACAGGACCTACGAGCAGTACTTC. Translating gives CASSRDRTYEQYF.

The chain carries TRBV5-1 and TRBJ2-2, with D possibly matching TRBD2 (5 bases). There are 13 residues in the CDR3. Germline CDR1 is SGHRS and CDR2 is YFSETQ. With 5 bases removed from V and 6 bases from J, the gap between germline ends came to 11 bases. CDR3 region: CASRGNGAGELFF. In DNA form, the CDR3 reads TGCGCCAGCAGAGGGAACGGGGCCGGGGAGCTGTTTTTT.

V and J are TRBV14 and TRBJ2-6; a possible D gene is TRBD2 (6 bases). Germline lookup yields CDR1 SGHDN and CDR2 FVKESK. V was shortened by 0 bases and J by 2 bases, with 11 bases between the two germline ends. The CDR3 is made up of 17 amino acids. In DNA, the CDR3 is TGTGCCAGCAGCCAAGAATGGGGGGTAGCTGGGGCCAACGTCCTGACTTTC. It yields the protein CASSQEWGVAGANVLTF.

The rearrangement joins TRBV5-4 to TRBJ1-2; 8 nucleotides line up with TRBD1. The junction had 11 bases not matched to a gene; V was cut back by 3 bases and J by 7 bases. CDR1 and CDR2 from the germline V gene are SGHNT and YYREEE (reference sequence). This CDR3 comprises 15 residues. As DNA, the CDR3 is TGTGCCAGCAGCTCAGCCACGAGGACAGGGTCTGGCTACACCTTC. Its protein is CASSSATRTGSGYTF. Full variable domain (missing parts from reference TRBV5-4 and TRBJ1-2): ETGVTQSPTHLIKTRGQQVTLRCSSQSGHNTVSWYQQALGQGPQFIFQYYREEENGRGNFPPRFSGLQFPNYSSELNVNALELDDSALYLCASSSATRTGSGYTFGSGTRLTVV.

The CDR3 DNA is TGCGCCCCCCCTTCGAGGACAGAGAGAGAGCAGTACTTC. It specifies CAPPSRTEREQYF. This chain joins TRBV23-1 and TRBJ2-7, with D maybe TRBD1 (6 bases). TRBV23-1 belongs to the ORF category, with a function that is uncertain. The CDR3 consists of 13 residues. Between the trimmed V and J ends, which lost 11 bases and 7 bases, there was a span of 21 bases.

A note on this clone: Its ends do not fully match the called genes, so a read error is possible. This chain links TRBV5-1 with TRBJ2-7, with D tentatively TRBD1 (6 bases). The germline V gene encodes CDR1 SGHRS and CDR2 YFSETQ. This CDR3 has 15 residues. The CDR3 DNA reads as TGCGCCAGCAGCCCAGGACAGATGTTTTCCTCCGAGCAGTACTTC. Amino acid sequence: CASSPGQMFSSEQYF.

The chain combines TRBV24-1 with TRBJ1-2, with D perhaps matching TRBD1 (6 bases). Trimming cost V 2 bases and J 5 bases, with 14 bases left between them. Germline CDR1 reads KGHDR; CDR2 reads SFDVKD. The CDR3 loop spans 15 amino acids. The CDR3 nucleotides read TGTGCCACCAGTGATTCACAGACAGGTTTTTATGGCTACACCTTC. Its protein product is CATSDSQTGFYGYTF.